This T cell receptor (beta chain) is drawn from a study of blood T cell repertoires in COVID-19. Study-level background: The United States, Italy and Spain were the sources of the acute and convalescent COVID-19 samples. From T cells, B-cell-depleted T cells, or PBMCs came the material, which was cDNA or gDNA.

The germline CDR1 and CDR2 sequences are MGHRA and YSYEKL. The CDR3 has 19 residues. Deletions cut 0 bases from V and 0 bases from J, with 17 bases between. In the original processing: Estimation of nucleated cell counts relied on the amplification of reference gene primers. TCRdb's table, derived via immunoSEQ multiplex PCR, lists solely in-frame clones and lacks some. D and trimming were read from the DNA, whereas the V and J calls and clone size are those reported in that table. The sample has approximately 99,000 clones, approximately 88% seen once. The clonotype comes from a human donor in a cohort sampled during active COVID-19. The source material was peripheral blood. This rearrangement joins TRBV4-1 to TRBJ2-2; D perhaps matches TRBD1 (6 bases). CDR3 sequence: CASSQDPFTYRANTGELFF. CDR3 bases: TGCGCCAGCAGCCAAGATCCTTTTACGTACAGGGCGAACACCGGGGAGCTGTTTTTT.